A selection of T cell receptor beta chains follows, all from one sample in a study of T-cell memory formation after mild COVID-19. TCRdb analysed the 5' RACE reads with MiXCR anew, one entry per CDR3 protein. In the table there are hundreds of thousands of distinct CDR3 sequences, around 15% of which are singletons. Sequencing input: PBMCs or a T cell subset sorted from them (not recorded which). These receptors were obtained from a man between 18 and 29 years old who had mild COVID-19 (a few samples of this study predate the infection). Cell type and time point are not known. The CDR3 runs from the conserved cysteine through the conserved F or W. A D gene is named only where the DNA matches it firmly. The size of a clone is reported for some rows only, either as once, few or many, or as a class for expanded clones.

length | size | J | D | V | CDR3 | DNA
12 | few | TRBJ1-6 | TRBD1 | TRBV12-3/TRBV12-4 | CASSRWDRQLHF | TGTGCCAGCAGCCGCTGGGACAGACAACTCCACTTT
17 | few | TRBJ1-4 | . | TRBV5-6 | CASSLEPRQLGSEKLFF | TGTGCCAGCAGCTTAGAACCCCGACAGCTAGGTAGTGAAAAACTGTTTTTT
13 | . | TRBJ2-3 | TRBD2 | TRBV7-3 | CASSVAGVDTQYF | TGTGCCAGCAGCGTAGCGGGGGTTGATACGCAGTATTTT
15 | . | TRBJ2-3 | TRBD1 | TRBV4-1 | CASSHRDRVSDTQYF | TGCGCCAGCAGCCACCGGGACAGGGTGTCAGATACGCAGTATTTT
14 | . | TRBJ2-2 | TRBD1 | TRBV10-3 | CAISGQGATGELFF | TGTGCCATCAGCGGACAGGGGGCAACCGGGGAGCTGTTTTTT
14 | . | TRBJ1-1 | . | TRBV18 | CASSPRTTNTEAFF | TGTGCCAGCTCACCTAGGACAACGAACACTGAAGCTTTCTTT
16 | few | TRBJ1-4 | . | TRBV5-1 | CASSSSLSYANEKLFF | TGCGCCAGCAGCTCGTCCCTCTCATACGCTAATGAAAAACTGTTTTTT
16 | . | TRBJ1-2 | . | TRBV6-1 | CASSEIRGVPNYGYTF | TGTGCCAGCAGTGAGATTCGAGGGGTCCCGAACTATGGCTACACCTTC
18 | few | TRBJ2-7 | TRBD2 | TRBV5-1 | CASSLAGTSGGRAYEQYF | TGCGCCAGCAGCTTGGCCGGGACTAGCGGGGGCCGGGCCTACGAGCAGTACTTC
14 | . | TRBJ2-3 | TRBD2 | TRBV20-1 | CSASTSGGPDTQYF | TGCAGTGCCAGCACTAGCGGGGGGCCGGATACGCAGTATTTT
14 | many | TRBJ2-3 | . | TRBV20-1 | CSARAGGSTDTQYF | TGCAGTGCTAGAGCAGGCGGGAGCACAGATACGCAGTATTTT
12 | many | TRBJ2-7 | . | TRBV5-1 | CASSAGSYEQYF | TGCGCCAGCAGCGCAGGGAGCTACGAGCAGTACTTC
17 | few | TRBJ2-7 | . | TRBV4-3 | CASSQRWQGKTSYEQYF | TGCGCCAGCAGCCAAAGATGGCAGGGTAAAACCTCCTACGAGCAGTACTTC
16 | . | TRBJ2-5 | . | TRBV5-1 | CASSLAVSSSKETQYF | TGCGCCAGCAGCTTGGCCGTATCGTCGTCCAAAGAGACCCAGTACTTC
14 | . | TRBJ2-7 | . | TRBV2 | CASRSRSNSYEQYF | TGTGCCAGCAGGTCACGGAGCAACTCCTACGAGCAGTACTTC
14 | . | TRBJ2-7 | . | TRBV7-9 | CASSQEVKTGEQYF | TGTGCCAGCAGCCAGGAAGTGAAGACGGGGGAGCAGTACTTC
14 | . | TRBJ2-2 | . | TRBV7-8 | CASSLVLDTGELFF | TGTGCCAGCAGCTTAGTCCTGGACACCGGGGAGCTGTTTTTT
14 | few | TRBJ2-3 | . | TRBV20-1 | CSARLGRDTDTQYF | TGCAGTGCTAGATTGGGGAGAGACACAGATACGCAGTATTTT
15 | . | TRBJ2-3 | . | TRBV28 | CASSLLGLGTDTQYF | TGTGCCAGCAGTTTATTGGGGCTAGGCACAGATACGCAGTATTTT
12 | few | TRBJ1-2 | . | TRBV29-1 | CSVVSNQRGYTF | TGCAGCGTTGTTTCCAACCAGCGTGGCTACACCTTC
20 | few | TRBJ2-1 | TRBD2 | TRBV2 | CASRPRGAGGLSGSYNEQFF | TGTGCCAGCAGGCCCAGGGGAGCGGGGGGCCTGTCTGGCTCCTACAATGAGCAGTTCTTC
14 | . | TRBJ2-1 | . | TRBV20-1 | CSAREFGGYNEQFF | TGCAGTGCTAGAGAGTTTGGGGGTTACAATGAGCAGTTCTTC
12 | few | TRBJ1-5 | . | TRBV12-3/TRBV12-4 | CASSLNGEPQHF | TGTGCCAGCAGTTTAAATGGGGAGCCCCAGCATTTT
14 | . | TRBJ2-1 | . | TRBV24-1 | CATSSALSGNEQFF | TGTGCCACCTCCAGCGCACTCTCGGGCAATGAGCAGTTCTTC
13 | . | TRBJ1-4 | . | TRBV5-1 | CASSRNLNEKLFF | TGCGCCAGCAGCCGAAACTTAAATGAAAAACTGTTTTTT
15 | . | TRBJ2-1 | TRBD1 | TRBV5-4 | CASSSVWTGMNEQFF | TGTGCCAGCAGCTCTGTGTGGACAGGGATGAATGAGCAGTTCTTC
12 | few | TRBJ2-1 | . | TRBV12-3/TRBV12-4 | CASTLRVGEQFF | TGTGCCAGCACCCTACGGGTCGGGGAGCAGTTCTTC
16 | few | TRBJ2-5 | TRBD2 | TRBV5-8 | CASSLGLAGDGETQYF | TGTGCCAGCAGCTTGGGCCTAGCGGGGGATGGAGAGACCCAGTACTTC
14 | . | TRBJ2-7 | TRBD2 | TRBV4-1 | CASSQDPRGDEQYF | TGCGCCAGCAGCCAAGACCCTCGGGGGGACGAGCAGTACTTC
13 | few | TRBJ2-4 | TRBD1 | TRBV6-5 | CASRRDRGNIQYF | TGTGCCAGCAGACGGGACAGGGGAAACATTCAGTACTTC
13 | few | TRBJ1-1 | . | TRBV6-5 | CASSSGLGTEAFF | TGTGCCAGCAGTTCAGGGTTGGGTACTGAAGCTTTCTTT
15 | . | TRBJ2-1 | TRBD2 | TRBV6-5 | CASSYSRSGGNEQFF | TGTGCCAGCAGTTACTCGAGATCGGGGGGGAATGAGCAGTTCTTC
14 | many | TRBJ2-2 | TRBD2 | TRBV7-3 | CASSPQAGPGELFF | TGTGCCAGCAGCCCCCAAGCGGGACCCGGGGAGCTGTTTTTT
14 | . | TRBJ2-7 | . | TRBV5-6 | CASSLAGTTYEQYF | TGTGCCAGCAGCTTGGCCGGGACAACGTACGAGCAGTACTTC
14 | . | TRBJ2-1 | . | TRBV7-8 | CASSLSGTRNEQFF | TGTGCCAGCAGCTTATCAGGGACCCGGAATGAGCAGTTCTTC
13 | . | TRBJ2-7 | . | TRBV7-6 | CASSLGRADEQYF | TGTGCCAGCAGCTTAGGCAGGGCGGACGAGCAGTACTTC
16 | few | TRBJ2-5 | TRBD1 | TRBV6-5 | CASSYSGQGVPQTQYF | TGTGCCAGCAGTTACTCGGGACAGGGGGTCCCCCAGACCCAGTACTTC
14 | many | TRBJ2-5 | . | TRBV18 | CASSLPGPKETQYF | TGTGCCAGCTCATTACCGGGACCTAAGGAAACCCAGTACTTC
13 | few | TRBJ1-5 | . | TRBV7-3 | CASSPSPGQPQHF | TGTGCCAGCAGCCCATCCCCAGGACAGCCCCAGCATTTT
11 | . | TRBJ1-1 | . | TRBV20-1 | CSAEGDLEAFF | TGCAGTGCAGAAGGGGACCTTGAAGCTTTCTTT
13 | . | TRBJ1-5 | . | TRBV2 | CASGGTGNQPQHF | TGTGCCAGCGGAGGGACGGGCAATCAGCCCCAGCATTTT
13 | few | TRBJ1-4 | . | TRBV5-1 | CASSNSLLEKLFF | TGCGCCAGCAGTAACAGTCTCCTTGAAAAACTGTTTTTT
15 | . | TRBJ2-2 | TRBD2 | TRBV12-3/TRBV12-4 | CASSPRGGLTGELFF | TGTGCCAGCAGCCCGCGGGGGGGCCTCACCGGGGAGCTGTTTTTT
12 | . | TRBJ2-1 | . | TRBV12-3/TRBV12-4 | CASTHWGNEQFF | TGTGCCAGCACCCACTGGGGCAATGAGCAGTTCTTC
13 | many | TRBJ1-2 | . | TRBV12-3/TRBV12-4 | CASSFRAGYGYTF | TGTGCCAGCAGTTTTAGGGCTGGCTATGGCTACACCTTC
16 | . | TRBJ1-6 | . | TRBV6-6 | CASSGQKNYYNSPLHF | TGTGCCAGCAGTGGGCAGAAAAATTATTATAATTCACCCCTCCACTTT
14 | . | TRBJ1-2 | . | TRBV15 | CATSRTTPGYGYTF | TGTGCCACCAGCAGAACCACCCCAGGCTATGGCTACACCTTC
16 | . | TRBJ2-3 | TRBD2 | TRBV18 | CASSPTSRGGPDTQYF | TGTGCCAGCTCACCGACATCGCGGGGGGGCCCAGATACGCAGTATTTT
15 | few | TRBJ2-2 | TRBD1 | TRBV25-1 | CASSELDRAVTGELF | TGTGCCAGCAGTGAGCTTGACAGGGCGGTTACCGGGGAGCTGTTT